These T cell receptor beta chains were read from a single sample in a study of T cells in Graves' hyperthyroidism and ophthalmopathy. TCRdb reanalysed the multiplex PCR reads using MiXCR and keeps one entry per CDR3 protein. The data show 280,000 or so distinct CDR3 sequences, around a quarter seen once. Input material: blood. These receptors were obtained from a man aged 40-49 years with Graves' hyperthyroidism that later progressed to Graves' ophthalmopathy. Both conserved end residues are part of each CDR3. A D gene is named only where the DNA matches it firmly. Only some rows state a clone size, as once, few, many or a class for expanded clones.

j_call	v_call	d_call	clone_size	cdr3_nt	cdr3_aa
TRBJ1-5	TRBV12-3/TRBV12-4	.	many	TGTGCCAGCAGTCCGGGTCTTGCTGAGCCCCAGCATTTT	CASSPGLAEPQHF
TRBJ2-4	TRBV3-1	TRBD1	many	TGTGCCAGCAGCCAACCACGGACAGGGTGGGCCAAAAACATTCAGTACTTC	CASSQPRTGWAKNIQYF
TRBJ2-7	TRBV28	TRBD1	many	TGTGCCAGCAGACGGGACAGGGGGCGATGGGAGCAGTACTTC	CASRRDRGRWEQYF
TRBJ2-2	TRBV29-1	.	many	TGCAGCGTTGCCGGGACCTTGAACACCGGGGAGCTGTTTTTT	CSVAGTLNTGELFF
TRBJ2-7	TRBV7-2	TRBD2	many	TGTGCCAGCAGCCCTGGACTAGCGGGATTTTACGAGCAGTACTTC	CASSPGLAGFYEQYF
TRBJ2-7	TRBV6-5	.	many	TGTGCCAGCAGCGCCACCGGTTTTGGGTCAGCGCAGTACTTC	CASSATGFGSAQYF
TRBJ2-7	TRBV6-1	TRBD1	many	TGTGCCAGCAGTAAACCCGGGACAGGGATTTTCGAGCAGTACTTC	CASSKPGTGIFEQYF
TRBJ2-7	TRBV7-9	.	.	TGTGCCAGCAGCCCTCAACAGGGCGGCGAGCAGTACTTC	CASSPQQGGEQYF
TRBJ1-1	TRBV19	TRBD1	many	TGTGCCAGTAGTCACCGGGACAGGGTATTCGCTGAAGCTTTCTTT	CASSHRDRVFAEAFF
TRBJ2-2	TRBV7-2	TRBD2	many	TGTGCCAGCAGCCCCCGGGGGGCGGGAGGGAACACCGGGGAGCTGTTTTTT	CASSPRGAGGNTGELFF
TRBJ2-7	TRBV5-1	.	many	TGCGCCAGCAGTTCCGAACTAGTCGGTTCCCTACACGAGCAGTACTTC	CASSSELVGSLHEQYF
TRBJ2-2	TRBV30	.	.	TGTGCCTGGAGTGTAGACACCGGGGAGCTGTTTTTT	CAWSVDTGELFF
TRBJ1-3	TRBV7-9	.	many	TGTGCCAGCAGAAAGGGTTCTGGAAACACCATATATTTT	CASRKGSGNTIYF
TRBJ1-2	TRBV12-3/TRBV12-4	TRBD1	few	TGTGCCAGCAGTCAGACAGGGTGGGATGGCTACACCTTC	CASSQTGWDGYTF
TRBJ2-4	TRBV5-1	.	many	TGCGCCAGCAGCGGCGCAGACATTCAGTACTTC	CASSGADIQYF
TRBJ1-1	TRBV29-1	.	many	TGCAGCGTTGTATTGGGCCACCTGAACACTGAAGCTTTCTTT	CSVVLGHLNTEAFF
TRBJ1-3	TRBV5-1	.	many	TGCGCCAGCAGCTTGGAGGTTGGAAACACCATATATTTT	CASSLEVGNTIYF
TRBJ2-7	TRBV6-1	.	.	TGTGCCAGCGCCGGCTTCTTGGGGGCATACGAGCAGTACTTC	CASAGFLGAYEQYF
TRBJ2-7	TRBV18	.	many	TGTGCCAGCTCGCAGACTAGTCTCAGCTCCTACGAGCAGTACTTC	CASSQTSLSSYEQYF
TRBJ2-7	TRBV28	.	.	TGTGCCAGCGGAGAGGTGAGCTCCTACGAGCAGTACTTC	CASGEVSSYEQYF
TRBJ2-5	TRBV12-3/TRBV12-4	TRBD2	.	TGTGCCAGCAGTTTCAAGACTAGCGGGAGAGAGACCCAGTACTTC	CASSFKTSGRETQYF
TRBJ2-2	TRBV19	TRBD1	many	TGTGCCAGTAGTAAACCGGGACAGGGTACGACCGGGGAGCTGTTTTTT	CASSKPGQGTTGELFF
TRBJ1-2	TRBV7-2	TRBD1	many	TGTGCCAGCAGCTCCCCGGACAGGGGGAACTATGGCTACACCTTC	CASSSPDRGNYGYTF
TRBJ1-5	TRBV10-3	.	many	TGTGCCATCAGTGATGGTGGGGTAATGTTTCAGCCCCAGCATTTT	CAISDGGVMFQPQHF